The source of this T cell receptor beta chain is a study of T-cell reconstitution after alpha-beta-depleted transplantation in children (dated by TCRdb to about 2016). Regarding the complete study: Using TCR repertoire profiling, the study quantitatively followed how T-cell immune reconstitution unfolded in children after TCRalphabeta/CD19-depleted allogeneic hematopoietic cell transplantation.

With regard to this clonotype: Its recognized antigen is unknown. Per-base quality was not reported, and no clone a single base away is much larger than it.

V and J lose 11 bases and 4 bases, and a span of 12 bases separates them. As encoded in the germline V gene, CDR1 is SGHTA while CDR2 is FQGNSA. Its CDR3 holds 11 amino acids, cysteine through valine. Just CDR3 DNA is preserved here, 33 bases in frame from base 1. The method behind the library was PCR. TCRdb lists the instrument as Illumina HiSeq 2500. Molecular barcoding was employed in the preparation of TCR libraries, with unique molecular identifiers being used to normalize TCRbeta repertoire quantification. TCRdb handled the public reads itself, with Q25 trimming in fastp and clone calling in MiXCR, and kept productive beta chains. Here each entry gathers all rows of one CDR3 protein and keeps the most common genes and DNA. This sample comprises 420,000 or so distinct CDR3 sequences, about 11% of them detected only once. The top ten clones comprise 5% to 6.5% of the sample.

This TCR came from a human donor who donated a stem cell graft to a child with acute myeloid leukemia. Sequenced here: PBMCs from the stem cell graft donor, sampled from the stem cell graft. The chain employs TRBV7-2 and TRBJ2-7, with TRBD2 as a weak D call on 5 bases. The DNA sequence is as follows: TGTGCCTTACGTCGGGGATACGAGCAGTACGTC. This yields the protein CALRRGYEQYV.